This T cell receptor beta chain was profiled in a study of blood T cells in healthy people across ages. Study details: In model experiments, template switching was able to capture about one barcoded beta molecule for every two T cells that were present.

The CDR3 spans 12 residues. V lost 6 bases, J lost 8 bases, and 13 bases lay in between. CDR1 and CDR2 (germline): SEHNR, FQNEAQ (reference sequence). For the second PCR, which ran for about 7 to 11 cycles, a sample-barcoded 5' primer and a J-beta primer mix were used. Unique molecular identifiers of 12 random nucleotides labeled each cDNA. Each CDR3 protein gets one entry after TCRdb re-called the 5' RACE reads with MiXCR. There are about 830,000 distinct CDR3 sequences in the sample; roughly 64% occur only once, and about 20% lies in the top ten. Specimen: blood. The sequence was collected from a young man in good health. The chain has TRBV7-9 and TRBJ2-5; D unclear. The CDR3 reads CASSRDLVTQYF. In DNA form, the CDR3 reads TGTGCCAGCAGTCGAGACCTAGTAACCCAGTACTTC.